The next 2 T cell receptor beta chains were all read from a single sample in a study of T cells in narcolepsy. Clones were read by immunoSEQ multiplex PCR, and TCRdb kept only the in-frame ones, dropping some. The sample holds around 30,000 clones, more than 75% seen once. Material for sequencing was memory (CD45RA-) CD4+ T cells from blood. Source of these receptors: a human donor in good health.

DNA of the CDR3: TGTGCCAGCAGTGAGGGCCCCCAGCGGGGTTACAATGAGCAGTTCTTC. Its protein is CASSEGPQRGYNEQFF. The rearrangement uses TRBV6-1 and TRBJ2-1, with 7 positions matching TRBD2. This CDR3 is 16 amino acids long. Germline V gene lookup returns CDR1 MNHNS and CDR2 SASEGT. The V gene end was trimmed by 3 bases and the J gene end by 4 bases; junction bases not matched to a gene: 9.

V is TRBV19 and J is TRBJ1-6, with D tentatively TRBD1 (5 bases). Germline CDR1 is LNHDA and CDR2 is SQIVND (reference sequence). The CDR3 contains 13 residues. Trimming left V 5 bases short and J 13 bases short, with 15 bases between. The CDR3 DNA is TGTGCCAGTAGTGGGACCGCATTTTTGCCCCTCCACTTT. Encoded protein: CASSGTAFLPLHF.